Shown below are 12 T cell receptor beta chains from a single sample sequenced in a study of OX40 agonist ivuxolimab in advanced cancers. Only in-frame clones appear in the TCRdb table, and some are missing; sequencing was by immunoSEQ multiplex PCR. Found here are 68,000 or so clones, 80% to 90% of them singletons; the top ten hold roughly 7.8%. This specimen was CD4+ or CD8+ T cells sorted from blood, taken in a trial of the OX40 agonist ivuxolimab. These receptors came from an adult with an advanced solid tumor such as melanoma, head and neck, liver or kidney cancer.

This clone was counted once. The gene calls are TRBV7-6 and TRBJ2-1; 11 bases agree with TRBD2. The CDR3 covers 17 residues. The junction had 6 bases not matched to a gene; V was cut back by 5 bases and J by 0 bases. CDR1 and CDR2 (germline): SGHVS, FNYEAQ. The CDR3 sequence: CASSQSGLAGSYNEQFF. The CDR3 DNA sequence: TGTGCCAGCAGCCAAAGCGGACTAGCGGGCTCCTACAATGAGCAGTTCTTC. Full variable domain (missing parts from reference TRBV7-6 and TRBJ2-1): GAGVSQSPRYKVTKRGQDVALRCDPISGHVSLYWYRQALGQGPEFLTYFNYEAQQDKSGLPNDRFSAERPEGSISTLTIQRTEQRDSAMYRCASSQSGLAGSYNEQFFGPGTRLTVL.

The V call is TRBV9, the J call TRBJ1-3; maybe TRBD1 (6 bases). The CDR3 has 15 amino acids. The germline gives CDR1 SGDLS, CDR2 YYNGEE. The germline V and J ends were trimmed by 0 bases and 2 bases, with 9 bases remaining between them. The CDR3 is CASSVEGGTGNTIYF. CDR3 in DNA: TGTGCCAGCAGCGTAGAAGGGGGGACTGGAAACACCATATATTTT.

A single count supports this clone. This chain connects TRBV18 to TRBJ2-3; D is ambiguous. CDR1 is KGHSH, CDR2 LQKENI, per germline. Trimming pared 0 bases from V and 4 bases from J, leaving 11 bases between. The CDR3 runs to 15 residues. The CDR3 nucleotides are TGTGCCAGCTCACCACCGGGTGTAGGCGCAGATACGCAGTATTTT. Translating it yields CASSPPGVGADTQYF. Supplemented by reference TRBV18 and TRBJ2-3, the full variable domain reads NAGVMQNPRHLVRRRGQEARLRCSPMKGHSHVYWYRQLPEEGLKFMVYLQKENIIDESGMPKERFSAEFPKEGPSILRIQQVVRGDSAAYFCASSPPGVGADTQYFGPGTRLTVL.

V and J are TRBV6-5 and TRBJ2-1, with 11 bases fitting TRBD2. The CDR3 loop spans 14 amino acids. V lost 6 bases and J lost 9; bases outside the gene matches: 7. Per the germline V gene, CDR1 is MNHEY and CDR2 is SVGAGI. The CDR3 reads CASRLSGGAREQFF. The CDR3 DNA reads as TGTGCCAGCAGACTTAGCGGGGGGGCCCGTGAGCAGTTCTTC.

The CDR3 loop is CASSQFPDGLLGYTF. CDR3 coding DNA: TGTGCCAGCAGCCAATTCCCGGACGGCCTCCTCGGCTACACCTTC. This chain links TRBV14 with TRBJ1-2; D is ambiguous. The CDR3 totals 15 residues. Trimming cost V 2 bases and J 8 bases, with 18 bases left between them. The germline gives CDR1 SGHDN, CDR2 FVKESK.

The chain recombines TRBV29-1 with TRBJ2-7; perhaps TRBD2 as D (5 bases). Trimming left V 5 bases short and J 3 bases short, with 11 bases between. Germline values: CDR1 SQVTM, CDR2 ANQGSEA. This CDR3 spans 12 amino acids. CDR3 amino acids: CSVSVASYEQYF. CDR3 sequence (DNA): TGCAGCGTTTCGGTAGCGAGCTACGAGCAGTACTTC.

Written as DNA, the CDR3 is TGTGCCAGCAGTTACTCGGGGCAGGTTAATGAAAAACTGTTTTTT. Protein sequence: CASSYSGQVNEKLFF. The genes are TRBV6-5 and TRBJ1-4, with a tentative D call TRBD1 (5 bases). The length of the CDR3 is 15 residues. Germline V gives CDR1 MNHEY, CDR2 SVGAGI. Between the trimmed V and J ends, which lost 0 bases and 4 bases, there was a span of 9 bases.

The rearrangement links TRBV11-3 to TRBJ2-7; 7 bases match TRBD1. V dropped 5 bases and J dropped 7; count of bases not matched to a gene: 14. Germline V CDR1 and CDR2: SGHNT, YENEEA. This CDR3 region has 15 residues. The DNA for the CDR3 is TGTGCCAGCAGCCCCGGTTTGCGGACAGGTGGTGAGCAGTACTTC. As protein: CASSPGLRTGGEQYF.

This chain joins TRBV19 and TRBJ1-2; D remains ambiguous. V shed 3 bases and J shed 8 bases, with 7 bases lying between them. Looked up from germline, CDR1 is LNHDA and CDR2 is SQIVND (reference sequence). This CDR3 is 11 amino acids long. The CDR3 region is CASSIPEGYTF. CDR3 nucleotides: TGTGCCAGTAGTATCCCGGAAGGCTACACCTTC.

The genes are TRBV27 and TRBJ2-6, with 7 nucleotides matching TRBD1. V lost 5 bases and J lost 0; bases outside the gene matches: 7. Germline lookup yields CDR1 MNHEY and CDR2 SMNVEV (reference sequence). CDR3 size: 17 residues. The CDR3 DNA sequence: TGTGCCAGCAGTACCCTCGACAGGGTCTCTGGGGCCAACGTCCTGACTTTC. Its protein product is CASSTLDRVSGANVLTF.

The rearrangement uses TRBV5-1 and TRBJ2-7; the match to TRBD1 covers 9 bases. Germline V lookup: CDR1 SGHRS, CDR2 YFSETQ. The length of the CDR3 is 13 residues. V lost 3 bases and J lost 3; bases outside the gene matches: 1. In DNA form, the CDR3 reads TGCGCCAGCAGCTCGGGACAGGGCTACGAGCAGTACTTC. This gives the protein CASSSGQGYEQYF.

The chain recombines TRBV19 with TRBJ1-3; D is uncertain. This CDR3 is built from 13 residues. Germline CDR1 reads LNHDA; CDR2 reads SQIVND (reference sequence). Trimming shortened V by 7 bases and J by 3 bases, and 10 bases separated the two germline ends. The CDR3 sequence is CASTRADGNTIYF. As DNA, the CDR3 is TGTGCCAGTACTAGGGCAGATGGAAACACCATATATTTT.